Below, 8 T cell receptor beta chains from the same sample are listed, as sequenced in a study of blood T cell repertoires in COVID-19. Using immunoSEQ multiplex PCR, the repertoire was profiled, and TCRdb retains in-frame clones only, with some absent. Of 72,000 or so clones in the sample, more than 75% were seen once. Sequencing was carried out using peripheral blood. These receptors were collected from a woman aged 60-75 years with acute or convalescent COVID-19.

The chain carries TRBV6-6 and TRBJ2-2; possibly TRBD1 for D (5 bases). V lost 4 bases, J lost 0 bases, and 6 bases lay in between. Germline lookup yields CDR1 MNHNY and CDR2 SVGAGI (reference sequence). The CDR3 extends over 14 amino acids. The CDR3 coding sequence is TGTGCCAGCAGTTCCAGGGCGAACACCGGGGAGCTGTTTTTT. Encoded protein: CASSSRANTGELFF.

The rearrangement joins TRBV6-1 to TRBJ1-4, with D possibly TRBD1 on 6 matching bases. Germline V CDR1 and CDR2: MNHNS, SASEGT. Trimming cost V 6 bases and J 0 bases, with 8 bases left between them. The CDR3 is 14 amino acids. This CDR3 reads CASSYRATNEKLFF. The DNA for the CDR3 is TGTGCCAGCAGCTACAGGGCAACTAATGAAAAACTGTTTTTT.

This clone appeared once. This chain connects TRBV2 to TRBJ2-2, with a weak D call TRBD1 (6 bases). Looked up from germline, CDR1 is SNHLY and CDR2 is FYNNEI. V lost 2 bases to trimming and J lost 4 bases, with 14 bases between them. The CDR3 spans 16 residues. CDR3 region: CASSETPTGTTGELFF. CDR3 DNA: TGTGCCAGCAGTGAAACCCCAACAGGGACCACCGGGGAGCTGTTTTTT. The full variable domain, completed using reference TRBV2 and TRBJ2-2, is EPEVTQTPSHQVTQMGQEVILRCVPISNHLYFYWYRQILGQKVEFLVSFYNNEISEKSEIFDDQFSVERPDGSNFTLKIRSTKLEDSAMYFCASSETPTGTTGELFFGEGSRLTVL.

This sequence joins TRBV4-2 and TRBJ2-1; TRBD1 might be the D (5 bases). V lost 10 bases and J 3 bases, leaving 13 bases between the germline ends. The length of the CDR3 is 13 residues. The germline V gene encodes CDR1 LGHNA and CDR2 YNFKEQ. CDR3 nucleotide sequence: TGTGCCAAGTGGGAAACAGGCTACAATGAGCAGTTCTTC. The encoded protein is CAKWETGYNEQFF.

This rearrangement joins TRBV10-3 to TRBJ1-3, with D tentatively TRBD1 (5 bases). CDR3 length: 16 amino acids. Per the germline V gene, CDR1 is ENHRY and CDR2 is SYGVKD. Trimming pared 0 bases from V and 2 bases from J, leaving 11 bases between. The CDR3 DNA reads TGTGCCATCAGTGAGTCGATAGTAGGGGCTGGAAACACCATATATTTT. Its translation: CAISESIVGAGNTIYF.

The gene calls are TRBV7-6 and TRBJ2-7, with TRBD2 identical over 12 bases. This CDR3 has 15 residues. After removal of 4 bases from V and 2 bases from J, the junction contained 3 bases not matched to a gene. Germline V gives CDR1 SGHVS, CDR2 FNYEAQ. This CDR3 is CASSSTSGGPYEQYF. The CDR3 DNA reads as TGTGCCAGCAGCTCGACTAGCGGGGGACCCTACGAGCAGTACTTC.

V gene TRBV6-1 combines with J gene TRBJ2-1, with 10 positions matching TRBD2. The CDR3 totals 15 residues. Per the germline V gene, CDR1 is MNHNS and CDR2 is SASEGT. The J segment lost 4 bases and the V segment lost 2 bases, leaving 2 bases of the junction unmatched. The CDR3 spells CASSELAGAYNEQFF. DNA of the CDR3: TGTGCCAGCAGTGAACTAGCGGGGGCTTACAATGAGCAGTTCTTC.

The V call is TRBV6-1, the J call TRBJ1-1, with a weak D call TRBD1 (5 bases). V dropped 2 bases and J dropped 2 bases, with 18 bases sitting between them. This CDR3 is 17 amino acids long. Per the germline V gene, CDR1 is MNHNS and CDR2 is SASEGT. CDR3 region: CASSEQGRRQINTEAFF. The CDR3 bases are TGTGCCAGCAGTGAACAGGGCAGGCGACAGATTAACACTGAAGCTTTCTTT.